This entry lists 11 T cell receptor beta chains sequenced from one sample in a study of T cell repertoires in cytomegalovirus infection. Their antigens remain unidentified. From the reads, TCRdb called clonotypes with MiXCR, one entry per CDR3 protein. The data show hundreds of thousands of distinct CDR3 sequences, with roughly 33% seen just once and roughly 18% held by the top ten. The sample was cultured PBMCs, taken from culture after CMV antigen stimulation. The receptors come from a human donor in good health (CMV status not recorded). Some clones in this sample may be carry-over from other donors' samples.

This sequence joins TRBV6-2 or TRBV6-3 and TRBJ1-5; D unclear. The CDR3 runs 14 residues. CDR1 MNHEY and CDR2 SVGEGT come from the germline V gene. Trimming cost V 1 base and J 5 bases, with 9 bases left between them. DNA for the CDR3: TGTGCCAGCAGTTACTTGGCAGGCTATCAGCCCCAGCATTTT. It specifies CASSYLAGYQPQHF.

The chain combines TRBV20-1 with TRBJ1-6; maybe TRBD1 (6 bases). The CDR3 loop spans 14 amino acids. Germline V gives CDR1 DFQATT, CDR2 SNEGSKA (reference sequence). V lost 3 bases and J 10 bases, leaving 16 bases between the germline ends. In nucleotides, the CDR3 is TGCAGTGCTAGGCCCACAGGAGGGGGATCACCCCTCCACTTT. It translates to CSARPTGGGSPLHF.

The CDR3 sequence is CASGPLGWSGAAYEQYF. The CDR3 DNA is TGTGCCAGCGGTCCCCTGGGGTGGTCCGGAGCGGCCTACGAGCAGTACTTC. V and J are TRBV12-3 or TRBV12-4 and TRBJ2-7; D is possibly TRBD2 (5 bases). The CDR3 runs to 17 residues. V was trimmed by 8 bases and J by 2 bases, leaving 25 bases between them.

The CDR3 bases are TGTGCCAGCAAGGCCGGGACAGTTAACTATGGCTACACCTTC. Encoded protein: CASKAGTVNYGYTF. V gene TRBV3-1 combines with J gene TRBJ1-2; TRBD1 aligns across 7 bases. This CDR3 is 14 amino acids long. CDR1 LGHDT and CDR2 YNNKEL come from the germline V gene (reference sequence). Trimming at V came to 7 bases and at J to 1 base, leaving 6 bases not matched to a gene.

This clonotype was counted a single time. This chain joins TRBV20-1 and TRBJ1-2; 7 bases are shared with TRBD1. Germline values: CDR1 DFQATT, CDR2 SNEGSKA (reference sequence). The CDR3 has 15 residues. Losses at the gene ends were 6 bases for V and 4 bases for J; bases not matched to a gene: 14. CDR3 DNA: TGCAGTGCGCCGGGACAGCACTTTCCCTCCTATGGCTACACCTTC. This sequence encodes CSAPGQHFPSYGYTF.

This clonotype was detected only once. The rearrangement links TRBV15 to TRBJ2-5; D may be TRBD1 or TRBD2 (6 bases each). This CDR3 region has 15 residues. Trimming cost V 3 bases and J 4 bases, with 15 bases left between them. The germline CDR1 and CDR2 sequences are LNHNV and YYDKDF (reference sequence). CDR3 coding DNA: TGTGCCACCAGCAGGGAAGGGGGGCGCCGAGAGACCCAGTACTTC. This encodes CATSREGGRRETQYF. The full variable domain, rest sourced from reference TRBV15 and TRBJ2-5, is DAMVIQNPRYQVTQFGKPVTLSCSQTLNHNVMYWYQQKSSQAPKLLFHYYDKDFNNEADTPDNFQSRRPNTSFCFLDIRSPGLGDTAMYLCATSREGGRRETQYFGPGTRLLVL.

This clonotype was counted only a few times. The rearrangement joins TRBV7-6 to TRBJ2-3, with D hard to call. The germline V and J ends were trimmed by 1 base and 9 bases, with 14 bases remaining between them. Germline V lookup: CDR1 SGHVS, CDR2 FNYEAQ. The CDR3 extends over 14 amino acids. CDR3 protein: CASSLGTAVGTQYF. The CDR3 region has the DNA TGTGCCAGCAGCTTAGGTACCGCCGTGGGGACGCAGTATTTT.

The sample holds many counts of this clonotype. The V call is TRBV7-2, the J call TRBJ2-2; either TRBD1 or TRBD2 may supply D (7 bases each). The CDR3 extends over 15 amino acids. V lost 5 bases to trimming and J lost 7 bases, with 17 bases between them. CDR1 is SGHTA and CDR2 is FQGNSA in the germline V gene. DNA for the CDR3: TGTGCCAGCAGCATTAGGGGAGGGGGCCGCGGGGAGCTGTTTTTT. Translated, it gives CASSIRGGGRGELFF. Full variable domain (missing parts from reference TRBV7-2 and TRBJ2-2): GAGVSQSPSNKVTEKGKDVELRCDPISGHTALYWYRQSLGQGLEFLIYFQGNSAPDKSGLPSDRFSAERTGGSVSTLTIQRTQQEDSAVYLCASSIRGGGRGELFFGEGSRLTVL.

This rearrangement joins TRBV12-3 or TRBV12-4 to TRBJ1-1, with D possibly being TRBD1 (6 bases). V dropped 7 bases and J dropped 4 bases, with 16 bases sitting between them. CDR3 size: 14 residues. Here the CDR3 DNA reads TGTGCCAGCAACTGGAGGGGGGGAAGCACTGAAGCTTTCTTT. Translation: CASNWRGGSTEAFF.

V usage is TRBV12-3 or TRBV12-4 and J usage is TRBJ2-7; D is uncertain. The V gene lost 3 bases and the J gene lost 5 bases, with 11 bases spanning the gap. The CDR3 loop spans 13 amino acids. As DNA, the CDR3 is TGTGCCAGCAGTTTCTTCAAGATTAACGAGCAGTACTTC. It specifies CASSFFKINEQYF.

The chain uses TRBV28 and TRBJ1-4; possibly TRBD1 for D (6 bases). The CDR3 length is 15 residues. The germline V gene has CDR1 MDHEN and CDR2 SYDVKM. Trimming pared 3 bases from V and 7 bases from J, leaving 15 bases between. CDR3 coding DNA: TGTGCCAGCAGTTTTGTGGGCAGGGGTGCTGAAAAACTGTTTTTT. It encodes CASSFVGRGAEKLFF.